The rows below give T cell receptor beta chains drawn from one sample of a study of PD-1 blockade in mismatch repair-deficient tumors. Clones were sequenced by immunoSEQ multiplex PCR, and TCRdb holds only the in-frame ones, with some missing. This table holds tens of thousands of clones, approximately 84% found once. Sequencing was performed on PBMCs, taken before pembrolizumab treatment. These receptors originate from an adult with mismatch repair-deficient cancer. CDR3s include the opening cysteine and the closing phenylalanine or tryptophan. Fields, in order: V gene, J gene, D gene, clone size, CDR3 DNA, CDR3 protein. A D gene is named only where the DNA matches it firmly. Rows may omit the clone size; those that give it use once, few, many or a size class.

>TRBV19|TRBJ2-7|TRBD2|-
TGTGCCAGTAGTACCACGGGGAATAGCGGGTACCAAATATCCTACGAGCAGTACTTC
CASSTTGNSGYQISYEQYF
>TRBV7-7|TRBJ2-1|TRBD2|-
TGTGCTAGCAGCCCTAGCGGTTCTAGCGGGAGCTACAATGAGCAGTTCTTC
CASSPSGSSGSYNEQFF
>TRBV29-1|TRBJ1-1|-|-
TGCAGCGTTCAGGGAGGGAGAAAGGACACTGAAGCTTTCTTT
CSVQGGRKDTEAFF
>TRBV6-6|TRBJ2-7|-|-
TGTGCCAGCAGTTACTCGTCTTACGAGCAGTACTTC
CASSYSSYEQYF
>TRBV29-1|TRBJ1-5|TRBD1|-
TGCAGCGTCACCTCTCAGGGGGACCAGCCCCAGCATTTT
CSVTSQGDQPQHF
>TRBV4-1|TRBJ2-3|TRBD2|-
TGCGCCAGCAGCCAACAACTAGCGGGAAGCACAGATACGCAGTATTTT
CASSQQLAGSTDTQYF
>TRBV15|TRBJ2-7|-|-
TGTGCCACGGGGGACACCACCTACGAGCAGTACTTC
CATGDTTYEQYF
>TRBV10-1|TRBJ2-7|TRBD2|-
TGCGCCAGCAGTGGGGGGGACGCGGGGGCCTACGAGCAGTACTTC
CASSGGDAGAYEQYF
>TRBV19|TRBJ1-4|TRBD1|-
TGTGCCAGTAGTGCCGTACAGGGGGCAACTAATGAAAAACTGTTTTTT
CASSAVQGATNEKLFF
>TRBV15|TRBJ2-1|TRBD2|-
TGTGCCACCAGCAGGACTAGCGGGAGGGCCAATCCCTACAATGAGCAGTTCTTC
CATSRTSGRANPYNEQFF
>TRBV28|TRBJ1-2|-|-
TGTGCCAGCAGATCGAGGTATGGCTACACCTTC
CASRSRYGYTF
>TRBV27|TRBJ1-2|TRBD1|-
TGTGCCAGCAGTACTTGGACAGGGGGGAACTATGGCTACACCTTC
CASSTWTGGNYGYTF
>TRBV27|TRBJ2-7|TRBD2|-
TGTGCCAGCAGTCCCGGGACTAGCGGGAGAGGTGAGCAGTACTTC
CASSPGTSGRGEQYF
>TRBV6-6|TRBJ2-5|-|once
TGTGCCAGCAGTTATCGGGTGGTAGCGAATACTGAGACCCAGTACTTC
CASSYRVVANTETQYF
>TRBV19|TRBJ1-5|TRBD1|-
TGTGCCAGCGAAAACAGGGGAAACTCTTATCAGCCCCAGCATTTT
CASENRGNSYQPQHF
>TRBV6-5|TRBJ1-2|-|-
TGTGCCAGCAGGGGAGGGAACTATGGCTACACCTTC
CASRGGNYGYTF
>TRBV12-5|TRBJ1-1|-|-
TGTGCTAGTGGTGGGGAAGGGGGATACACTGAAGCTTTCTTT
CASGGEGGYTEAFF
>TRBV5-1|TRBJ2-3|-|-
TGCGCCAGCAGCTTGGTGCCGGTGACAGATACGCAGTATTTT
CASSLVPVTDTQYF
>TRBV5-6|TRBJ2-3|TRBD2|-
TGTGCCAGCAGCTTGGAGCAGGGACTAGCGGGACTTACGCAGTATTTT
CASSLEQGLAGLTQYF